This T cell receptor beta chain was identified in a study of spatial heterogeneity in lung cancer (dated by TCRdb to the late 2010s). With respect to the entire study: More beta-chain than alpha-chain transcripts were consistently detected, likely reflecting higher beta-chain transcript abundance. In the raw uncorrected reads, each unique combination of TCR and UMI appeared more than ten times on average. In non-small cell lung cancer, the study quantitatively compared TCR alpha and beta repertoires across several tumor regions, matched nontumor lung, and blood. TCR repertoire features were related to nonsynonymous mutation counts determined by whole-exome sequencing of tumor tissue. At surgery, both alpha and beta chains were TCR-sequenced in roughly 200 tumor regions, approximately 64 matched nontumor lung samples and just over 55 PBMC samples. Paper-wide results and their limitations: Additional single-cell paired TCR alpha and beta sequencing was considered necessary to confirm, at a functional level, the hypothesis that regional TCRs recognize regional mutations. Ubiquitous expanded tumor TCRs were detected in blood more often at tumor resection than at routine follow-up.

What this sample's time point label stands for: sample taken at primary tumor resection. TCR sequencing used whole RNA extracted from tumor and nontumor lung tissue, or from cryopreserved PBMC samples, without cell sorting. Donors were approximately 72 patients with early-stage, untreated non-small cell lung cancer from the lung TRACERx cohort. Patients were selected for TCR sequencing only if sufficient RNA was available from at least two tumor regions. For CDR1 and CDR2, the germline V gene (reference sequence) lists SEHNR and FQNEAQ. V is trimmed back by 2 bases and J by 2 bases, and the junction contains 20 bases that no gene match accounts for. The cysteine opens and the phenylalanine closes a CDR3 of 20 amino acids. The entry retains the CDR3 DNA only, 60 bases that are in frame from base 1. This clonotype was observed many times. This receptor's antigen is unknown. Base qualities are not at hand, and no much larger clone is one base apart.

To prepare the library, 5' RACE was applied. Sequencing was carried out with a NextSeq 500. The TCR library protocol attached a unique molecular identifier to each TCR cDNA molecule to allow correction of PCR and sequencing errors. The published analysis was carried out like this. Decombinator tools were used for TCR identification, UMI-based error correction and CDR3 extraction. TCRs above a frequency of 2 per 1,000, corresponding to the top 1% of the tumor frequency distribution, were defined as expanded. Rényi diversity was computed with the R vegan package after subsampling each repertoire 100 times to 5,000 TCRs. To build CDR3 similarity networks, amino acid triplet string-kernel similarity was used, and CDR3s were connected when their pairwise similarity was above 0.82. TCRdb trimmed public reads at Q25 via fastp, called clones via MiXCR and kept in-frame beta chains. Rows matching on CDR3 protein sequence are summarized as one entry with the most common DNA and genes. The V and J calls, along with clone size, are taken from TCRdb and not from the paper's own processing. This sample gives tens of thousands of distinct CDR3 sequences in total; roughly 5.2% of them show up just once. The ten largest clonotypes hold 11% of the sample.

The sample in question was PBMCs, obtained at surgery. The chain was built from TRBV7-9 and TRBJ2-5; TRBD1 lines up with 7 middle nucleotides. The receptor comes from a male donor with early-stage non-small cell lung cancer. CDR3 reads: CASSLWKSQIQGFRQETQYF. In nucleotide form, the sequence is TGTGCCAGCAGCTTATGGAAGAGTCAAATACAGGGGTTTCGGCAAGAGACCCAGTACTTC.